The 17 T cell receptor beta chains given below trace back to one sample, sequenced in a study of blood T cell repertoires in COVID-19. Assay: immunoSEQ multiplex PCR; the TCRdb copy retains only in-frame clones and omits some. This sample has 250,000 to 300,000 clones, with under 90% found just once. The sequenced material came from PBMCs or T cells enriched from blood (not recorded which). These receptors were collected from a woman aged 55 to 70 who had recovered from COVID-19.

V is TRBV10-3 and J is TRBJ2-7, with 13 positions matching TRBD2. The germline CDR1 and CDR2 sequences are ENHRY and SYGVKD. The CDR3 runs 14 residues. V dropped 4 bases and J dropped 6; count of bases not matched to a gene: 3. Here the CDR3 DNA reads TGTGCCATCAGTGGAGGACTAGCGGGAGTCGAGCAGTACTTC. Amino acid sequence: CAISGGLAGVEQYF.

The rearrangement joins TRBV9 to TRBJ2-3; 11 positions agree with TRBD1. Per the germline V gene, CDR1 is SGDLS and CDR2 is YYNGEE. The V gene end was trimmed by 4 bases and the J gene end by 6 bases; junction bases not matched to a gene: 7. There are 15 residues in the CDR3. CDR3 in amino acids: CASSTRTGGIDTQYF. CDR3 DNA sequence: TGTGCCAGCAGCACCCGGACAGGGGGCATCGATACGCAGTATTTT.

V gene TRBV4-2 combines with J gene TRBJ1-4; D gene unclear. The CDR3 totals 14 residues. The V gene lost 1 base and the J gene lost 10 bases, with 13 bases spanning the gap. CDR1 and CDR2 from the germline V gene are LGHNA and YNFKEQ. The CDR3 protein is CASSQVFSGGKLFF. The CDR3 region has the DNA TGTGCCAGCAGCCAAGTTTTTTCGGGAGGAAAACTGTTTTTT.

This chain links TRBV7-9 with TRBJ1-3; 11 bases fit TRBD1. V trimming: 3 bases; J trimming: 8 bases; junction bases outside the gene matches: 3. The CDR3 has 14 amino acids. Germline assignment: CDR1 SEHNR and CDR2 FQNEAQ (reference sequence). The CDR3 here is CASSLDRGLDTIYF. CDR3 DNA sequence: TGTGCCAGCAGCTTGGACAGGGGGCTGGACACCATATATTTT.

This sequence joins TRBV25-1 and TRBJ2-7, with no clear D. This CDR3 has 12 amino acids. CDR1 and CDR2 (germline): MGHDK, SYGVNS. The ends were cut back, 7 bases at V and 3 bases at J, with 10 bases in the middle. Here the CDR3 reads CASTGSVYEQYF. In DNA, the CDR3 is TGTGCCAGCACAGGATCCGTCTACGAGCAGTACTTC.

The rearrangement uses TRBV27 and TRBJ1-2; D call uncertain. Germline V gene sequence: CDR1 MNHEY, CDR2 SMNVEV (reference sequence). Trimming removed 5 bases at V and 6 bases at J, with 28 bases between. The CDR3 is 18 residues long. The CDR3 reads CASSTFIEASALGNGYTF. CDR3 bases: TGTGCCAGCAGTACCTTCATCGAGGCGTCGGCCCTCGGGAATGGCTACACCTTC.

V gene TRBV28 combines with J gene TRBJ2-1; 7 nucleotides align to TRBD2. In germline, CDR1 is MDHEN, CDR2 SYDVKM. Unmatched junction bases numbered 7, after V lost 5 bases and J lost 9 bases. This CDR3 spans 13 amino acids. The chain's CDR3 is CASSTYLAGEQFF. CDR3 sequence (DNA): TGTGCCAGCAGTACGTACTTAGCGGGTGAGCAGTTCTTC.

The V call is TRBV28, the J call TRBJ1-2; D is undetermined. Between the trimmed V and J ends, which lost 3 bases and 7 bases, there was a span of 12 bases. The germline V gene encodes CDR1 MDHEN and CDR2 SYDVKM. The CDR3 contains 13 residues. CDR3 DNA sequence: TGTGCCAGCAGTTTTCGGGTCTCGGGTGGCTACACCTTC. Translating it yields CASSFRVSGGYTF.

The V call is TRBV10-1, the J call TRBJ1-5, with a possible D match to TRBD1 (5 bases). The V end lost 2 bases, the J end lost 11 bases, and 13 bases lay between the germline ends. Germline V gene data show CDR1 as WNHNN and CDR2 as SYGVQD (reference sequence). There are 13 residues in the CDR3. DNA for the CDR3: TGCGCCAGCAGTGAGCATACAGAAGGGGCCCAGCATTTT. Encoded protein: CASSEHTEGAQHF.

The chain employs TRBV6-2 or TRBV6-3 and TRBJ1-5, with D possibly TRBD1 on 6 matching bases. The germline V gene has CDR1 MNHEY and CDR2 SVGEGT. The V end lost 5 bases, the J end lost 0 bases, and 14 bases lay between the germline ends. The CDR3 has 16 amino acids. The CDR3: CASSAAGAYSNQPQHF. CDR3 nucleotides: TGTGCCAGCAGTGCCGCAGGGGCGTATAGCAATCAGCCCCAGCATTTT.

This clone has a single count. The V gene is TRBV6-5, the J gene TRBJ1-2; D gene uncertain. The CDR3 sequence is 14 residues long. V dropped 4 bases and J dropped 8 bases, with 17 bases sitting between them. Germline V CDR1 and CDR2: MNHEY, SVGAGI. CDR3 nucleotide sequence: TGTGCCAGCAGTTCCTTAAGAGCCCTGATGGGCTACACCTTC. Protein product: CASSSLRALMGYTF.

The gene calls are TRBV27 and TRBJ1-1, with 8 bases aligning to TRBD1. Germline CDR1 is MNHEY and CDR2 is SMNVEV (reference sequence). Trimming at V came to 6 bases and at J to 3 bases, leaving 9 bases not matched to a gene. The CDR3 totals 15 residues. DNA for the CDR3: TGTGCCAGCAGACTCTTGGACAGGGATGACACTGAAGCTTTCTTT. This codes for CASRLLDRDDTEAFF.

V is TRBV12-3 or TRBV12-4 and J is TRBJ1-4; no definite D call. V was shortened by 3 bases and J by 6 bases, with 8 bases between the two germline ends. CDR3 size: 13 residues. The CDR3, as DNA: TGTGCCAGCAGTTTCCGCGAGGATGAAAAACTGTTTTTT. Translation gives CASSFREDEKLFF.

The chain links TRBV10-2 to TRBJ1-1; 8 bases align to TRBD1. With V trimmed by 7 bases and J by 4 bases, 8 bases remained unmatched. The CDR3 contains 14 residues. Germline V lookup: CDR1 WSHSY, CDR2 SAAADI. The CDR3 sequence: CASTPGQVLTEAFF. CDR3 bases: TGCGCCAGCACCCCGGGACAGGTACTCACTGAAGCTTTCTTT.

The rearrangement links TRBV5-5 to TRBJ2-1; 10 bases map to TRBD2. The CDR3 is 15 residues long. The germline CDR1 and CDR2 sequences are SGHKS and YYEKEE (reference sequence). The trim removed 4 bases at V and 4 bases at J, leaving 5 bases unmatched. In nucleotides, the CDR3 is TGTGCCAGCAGCGACAGCGGGGGGGCGTACAATGAGCAGTTCTTC. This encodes CASSDSGGAYNEQFF.

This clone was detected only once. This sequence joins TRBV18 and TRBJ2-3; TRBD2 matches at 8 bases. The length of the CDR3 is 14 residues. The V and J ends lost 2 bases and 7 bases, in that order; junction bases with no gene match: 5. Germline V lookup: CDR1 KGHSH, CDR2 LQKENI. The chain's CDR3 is CASSPTSGQNTQYF. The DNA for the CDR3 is TGTGCCAGCTCACCAACTAGCGGACAAAATACGCAGTATTTT.

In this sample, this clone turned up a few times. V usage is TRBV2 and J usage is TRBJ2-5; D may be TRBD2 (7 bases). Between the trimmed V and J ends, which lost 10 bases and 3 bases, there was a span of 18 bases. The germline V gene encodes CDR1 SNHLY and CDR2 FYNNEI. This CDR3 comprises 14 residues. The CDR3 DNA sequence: TGTGCCACCCAGGGGAGGGGCCGAAAAGAGACCCAGTACTTC. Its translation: CATQGRGRKETQYF.